Presented here are 23 T cell receptor beta chains from one specimen sequenced in a study of PD-1 blockade in mismatch repair-deficient tumors. The method was immunoSEQ multiplex PCR; TCRdb's version includes in-frame clones alone and lacks a portion of them. The repertoire holds some 48,000 clones, with approximately 81% as singletons. The sample here was peripheral blood, taken about 4.5 months after starting pembrolizumab. The receptors derive from an adult with mismatch repair-deficient cancer.

In its sample, this clone was seen a few times. Distinct nucleotide sequences in the sample also encode this CDR3. This chain links TRBV19 with TRBJ1-1, with TRBD1 as a possible D gene (6 bases). The ends were cut back, 9 bases at V and 4 bases at J, with 15 bases in the middle. Looked up from germline, CDR1 is LNHDA and CDR2 is SQIVND (reference sequence). The CDR3 totals 13 residues. The CDR3 DNA is TGTGCCAGCGGAGCGGGAGGGGGCACTGAAGCTTTCTTT. It specifies CASGAGGGTEAFF.

This chain joins TRBV27 and TRBJ2-1, with TRBD2 matching 10 bases. The V gene's germline CDR1 is MNHEY and CDR2 SMNVEV (reference sequence). The junction had 4 bases not matched to a gene; V was cut back by 3 bases and J by 5 bases. The CDR3 totals 15 residues. The CDR3 bases are TGTGCCAGCAGTTTTTCTAGCGGGAGCCACAATGAGCAGTTCTTC. Translating it yields CASSFSSGSHNEQFF.

J is TRBJ1-3 and V is TRBV30; D not certain. Trimming shortened V by 0 bases and J by 3 bases, and 6 bases separated the two germline ends. The CDR3 has 13 amino acids. Germline assignment: CDR1 GTSNPN and CDR2 SVGIG (reference sequence). The CDR3 DNA follows: TGTGCCTGGAGTGTACCCGGTGGAAACACCATATATTTT. The encoded protein is CAWSVPGGNTIYF.

Worth noting for this clone: One junction end does not reproduce the germline sequence, and a read error may be involved. The gene calls are TRBV12-5 and TRBJ1-2; 10 positions agree with TRBD1. This CDR3 is 16 amino acids long. The V gene's germline CDR1 is LGHNT and CDR2 FRNRAP. CDR3 amino acids: CASGFSRDRGFYGYTF. In nucleotides, the CDR3 is TGTGCTAGCGGTTTTTCGCGGGACAGGGGTTTCTATGGCTACACCTTC.

The chain links TRBV25-1 to TRBJ2-2; D not certain. The CDR3 extends over 14 amino acids. V dropped 3 bases and J dropped 5 bases, with 10 bases sitting between them. Germline values: CDR1 MGHDK, CDR2 SYGVNS. CDR3: CASSDHKSTGELFF. Here the CDR3 DNA reads TGTGCCAGCAGTGATCATAAGTCTACCGGGGAGCTGTTTTTT.

This chain joins TRBV6-6 and TRBJ2-3; 7 nucleotides align to TRBD1. This CDR3 has 16 residues. Germline CDR1 is MNHNY and CDR2 is SVGAGI (reference sequence). The V gene end was trimmed by 0 bases and the J gene end by 3 bases; junction bases not matched to a gene: 6. This chain's CDR3 is CASSYSTGYMTDTQYF. The CDR3, as DNA: TGTGCCAGCAGTTACTCGACAGGGTATATGACAGATACGCAGTATTTT.

The rearrangement links TRBV6-6 to TRBJ1-1; a possible D gene is TRBD1 (5 bases). The CDR3 has 12 amino acids. Trimming removed 2 bases at V and 7 bases at J, with 8 bases between. Germline values: CDR1 MNHNY, CDR2 SVGAGI (reference sequence). The CDR3 loop reads CASSYGGGEAFF. CDR3 sequence (DNA): TGTGCCAGCAGTTACGGGGGTGGTGAAGCTTTCTTT.

V and J are TRBV15 and TRBJ1-3, with 8 bases fitting TRBD1. CDR3 length equals 15 residues. Per the germline V gene, CDR1 is LNHNV and CDR2 is YYDKDF (reference sequence). Germline trimming cut 6 bases from V and 0 bases from J; bases unmatched to any gene: 4. The CDR3 loop reads CATSYGTGSGNTIYF. The DNA of the CDR3 is TGTGCCACCAGTTACGGGACAGGCTCTGGAAACACCATATATTTT. The full variable domain, rest sourced from reference TRBV15 and TRBJ1-3, is DAMVIQNPRYQVTQFGKPVTLSCSQTLNHNVMYWYQQKSSQAPKLLFHYYDKDFNNEADTPDNFQSRRPNTSFCFLDIRSPGLGDTAMYLCATSYGTGSGNTIYFGEGSWLTVV.

The chain couples TRBV5-1 to TRBJ2-1; 11 bases agree with TRBD2. The CDR3 is made up of 15 amino acids. The J segment lost 4 bases and the V segment lost 3 bases, leaving 3 bases of the junction unmatched. Germline CDR1 and CDR2: SGHRS and YFSETQ. The CDR3 loop is CASSSRLAGYNEQFF. CDR3 bases: TGCGCCAGCAGCTCACGACTAGCGGGGTACAATGAGCAGTTCTTC. The variable domain in full, completed from reference TRBV5-1 and TRBJ2-1, reads KAGVTQTPRYLIKTRGQQVTLSCSPISGHRSVSWYQQTPGQGLQFLFEYFSETQRNKGNFPGRFSGRQFSNSRSEMNVSTLELGDSALYLCASSSRLAGYNEQFFGPGTRLTVL.

This chain joins TRBV28 and TRBJ1-2, with D hard to call. This CDR3 has 14 residues. Germline loops: CDR1 MDHEN, CDR2 SYDVKM. The V gene lost 3 bases and the J gene lost 5 bases, with 13 bases spanning the gap. The CDR3 region is CASSFRQTEYGYTF. CDR3 sequence (DNA): TGTGCCAGCAGTTTCCGGCAGACTGAATATGGCTACACCTTC.

This clone has a handful of counts. This chain links TRBV2 with TRBJ1-3; possible D gene TRBD1, 5 bases. The CDR3 length is 13 residues. Germline values: CDR1 SNHLY, CDR2 FYNNEI. V was trimmed by 9 bases and J by 3 bases, leaving 12 bases between them. The CDR3 DNA reads as TGTGCCAGGGGGACGGTGGATGGAAACACCATATATTTT. This sequence encodes CARGTVDGNTIYF.

This sequence joins TRBV5-1 and TRBJ1-1, with 8 bases that match TRBD1. The CDR3 consists of 18 residues. The germline gives CDR1 SGHRS, CDR2 YFSETQ. The V and J ends lost 5 bases and 6 bases, in that order; junction bases with no gene match: 21. In DNA form, the CDR3 reads TGCGCCAGCAGTTGGGGTTTGGTTCAGTGGCAGGGGGCTCCTGAAGCTTTCTTT. Translating gives CASSWGLVQWQGAPEAFF.

The rearrangement uses TRBV6-1 and TRBJ2-1; 15 nucleotides match TRBD2. Germline V gene lookup returns CDR1 MNHNS and CDR2 SASEGT. The length of the CDR3 is 18 residues. The V gene end was trimmed by 4 bases and the J gene end by 3 bases; junction bases not matched to a gene: 7. The CDR3 coding sequence is TGTGCCAGCAGTGGGGGACTAGCGGGAGGACTTTACTACAATGAGCAGTTCTTC. Its translation is CASSGGLAGGLYYNEQFF.

The chain joins TRBV20-1 to TRBJ2-1; TRBD1 is a possible D gene (5 bases). The germline CDR1 and CDR2 sequences are DFQATT and SNEGSKA (reference sequence). This CDR3 is 11 amino acids long. Deletions cut 4 bases from V and 7 bases from J, with 8 bases between. The CDR3 nucleotides are TGCAGTGCTAAGTCAGGGAATGAGCAGTTCTTC. As protein: CSAKSGNEQFF.

The chain recombines TRBV5-1 with TRBJ2-1; tentatively, D is TRBD1 (6 bases). This CDR3 spans 14 amino acids. V lost 0 bases and J lost 8, with 12 bases in between. Germline values: CDR1 SGHRS, CDR2 YFSETQ. The CDR3 reads CASSLGTAGHEQFF. DNA of the CDR3: TGCGCCAGCAGCTTGGGGACAGCAGGCCATGAGCAGTTCTTC. The full variable domain, with the rest looked up from reference TRBV5-1 and TRBJ2-1, is KAGVTQTPRYLIKTRGQQVTLSCSPISGHRSVSWYQQTPGQGLQFLFEYFSETQRNKGNFPGRFSGRQFSNSRSEMNVSTLELGDSALYLCASSLGTAGHEQFFGPGTRLTVL.

This clone was detected a few times. DNA for the CDR3: TGTGCCAGCAGGGGCGGGATGGCATACAATGAGCAGTTCTTC. This codes for CASRGGMAYNEQFF. This chain connects TRBV2 to TRBJ2-1; TRBD2 might be the D (6 bases). The V gene's germline CDR1 is SNHLY and CDR2 FYNNEI. Trimming removed 6 bases at V and 4 bases at J, with 13 bases between. The CDR3 totals 14 residues.

CDR3 in DNA: TGCAGCGTAGCCACTAGCGGGAATTCAGAGACCCAGTACTTC. This encodes CSVATSGNSETQYF. The chain couples TRBV29-1 to TRBJ2-5, with 10 bases aligning to TRBD2. This CDR3 has 14 amino acids. V lost 6 bases, J lost 4 bases, and 8 bases stayed unmatched. CDR1 is SQVTM, CDR2 ANQGSEA, per germline.

The CDR3 DNA is TGTGCCAGCAGCTTTTACCGGGACCAAGAGACCCAGTACTTC. This translates into CASSFYRDQETQYF. The chain combines TRBV7-9 with TRBJ2-5, with D unresolved. Germline loops: CDR1 SEHNR, CDR2 FQNEAQ (reference sequence). Trimming took off 3 bases at V and 0 bases at J, with 8 bases between the two ends. The CDR3 sequence is 14 residues long.

The J gene is TRBJ2-1, the V gene TRBV6-1; 7 nucleotides align to TRBD1. CDR1 MNHNS and CDR2 SASEGT come from the germline V gene. The J segment lost 3 bases and the V segment lost 4 bases, leaving 3 bases of the junction unmatched. The length of the CDR3 is 14 residues. The CDR3 DNA reads TGTGCCAGCAGTGCCACAGGGGTCTACAATGAGCAGTTCTTC. This gives the protein CASSATGVYNEQFF.

The chain combines TRBV11-2 with TRBJ2-7; D not resolved. Germline V gives CDR1 SGHAT, CDR2 FQNNGV. The CDR3 is made up of 12 amino acids. V lost 6 bases, J lost 1 base, and 7 bases lay in between. As DNA, the CDR3 is TGTGCCAGCAGGAGGAGTTCCTACGAGCAGTACTTC. Translated: CASRRSSYEQYF.

The rearrangement links TRBV10-3 to TRBJ1-1; 7 bases agree with TRBD1. The J segment lost 1 base and the V segment lost 10 bases, leaving 9 bases of the junction unmatched. Looked up from germline, CDR1 is ENHRY and CDR2 is SYGVKD. This CDR3 is 14 amino acids long. The CDR3 loop is CATLGQAGNTEAFF. The CDR3 nucleotides are TGTGCCACCCTCGGACAGGCGGGGAACACTGAAGCTTTCTTT.

The chain has TRBV7-2 and TRBJ1-1; D ambiguous. Looked up from germline, CDR1 is SGHTA and CDR2 is FQGNSA. The CDR3 is 15 amino acids. Deletions cut 1 base from V and 4 bases from J, with 13 bases between. The CDR3 spells CASSLEVQSATEAFF. CDR3 bases: TGTGCCAGCAGCTTAGAGGTTCAGTCCGCCACTGAAGCTTTCTTT.

The rearrangement uses TRBV7-3 and TRBJ2-1, with D possibly matching TRBD2 (5 bases). V lost 5 bases, J lost 6 bases, and 17 bases lay in between. This CDR3 is 15 amino acids long. Germline-derived CDR1 and CDR2 are SGHTA and FQGTGA. CDR3 sequence reads: CASSPSAEEANEQFF. Here the CDR3 DNA reads TGTGCCAGCAGCCCATCAGCGGAGGAGGCCAATGAGCAGTTCTTC. Looking up the rest from reference TRBV7-3 and TRBJ2-1 gives the full variable domain: GAGVSQTPSNKVTEKGKYVELRCDPISGHTALYWYRQSLGQGPEFLIYFQGTGAADDSGLPNDRFFAVRPEGSVSTLKIQRTERGDSAVYLCASSPSAEEANEQFFGPGTRLTVL.